This T cell receptor (beta chain) was retrieved from a study of beta chain features in type 1 diabetes (dated by TCRdb to 2016 to 2019). About the full investigation: Mean age, gender distribution, total cell number and subset yield were not different between patients and healthy donors. In the study, TCRB repertoires of sorted circulating CD4+ T cell subsets from recently diagnosed type 1 diabetes patients were compared with those of matched healthy donors. Whereas all 30 or so donors provided naive and central memory subsets, regulatory and stem cell-like memory subsets were isolated from just 8 patients and about 8 healthy donors. Across all samples, around 99 million sorted cells were examined, and cell number per subset correlated strongly with RNA yield.

All of the isolated RNA was reverse transcribed with the High Capacity cDNA Reverse Transcription Kit, so expressed TCRB transcripts were sequenced. Deep immunoSEQ sequencing was performed on naive, central memory and regulatory T cell samples, with an average of roughly 3.3 million total reads per sample. Sorted cells were lysed in RLT buffer, and RNA was extracted using DNase-treated RNeasy Micro or Mini kits according to cell number. Each cell subset was processed on its own to prevent cross-contamination, while patient and healthy donor samples were processed together. The immunoSEQ multiplex PCR was used to amplify TCRB sequences from cDNA, generating 87-bp fragments that spanned the CDR3 region. The amplicons were sequenced using the Illumina HiSeq platform. In the authors' own workflow: PCR bias was corrected computationally using synthetic template baselines, and reads within Hamming distance 2 were collapsed, with unmergeable singletons discarded. By aligning reads against IMGT, V, D and J genes, CDR3 length, and insertions or deletions at six rearrangement sites were assigned. Clonotype counts were normalized to sorted cell number within each subset before computing true diversity and Gini coefficients with the tcR R package. The overlap coefficient, calculated on TCRB nucleotide sequences, was used to measure repertoire sharing. As a proxy for the pre-selection repertoire, out-of-frame TCRB sequences from naive cells were analyzed. Entries here come from immuneACCESS through TCRdb and include only in-frame sequences with V and J called. Some clones fail to appear in such tables; in the studies checked, an unresolved V gene covers under half of the shortfall, and the cause of the remainder is unknown. V and J calls and clone size are given by that table; D and trimming were obtained from the DNA. The sample has about 620,000 clones on record, 15% to 17% of them singletons. The ten largest clones take up about 0.097% of the sample.

From each donor, a single peripheral blood sample of approximately 120 mL on average was drawn into heparinised tubes. Using a panel that included CD45RO, CCR7, CD25, CD127, CD95 and CD27, naive, central memory, regulatory and stem cell-like memory CD4+ T cells were sorted on a BD FACSAria II. All sorted populations exceeded 95% purity. PBMCs were isolated immediately by Lymphoprep density gradient centrifugation and stained directly without culture. So that batch effects would be minimized, each experiment stained and sorted samples in pairs, pairing one healthy donor with one patient. For this clone: This clone's antigen is unknown. The sample holds no much larger clone one base away, and base qualities are not on file.

Study-wide conclusions, independent of this receptor: Because small numbers of individuals were included in the HLA sub-analyses, any influence of HLA type on TCRB rearrangement was left unresolved. PCR might favor shorter templates, but patient and control samples were amplified and corrected together, so any skew would affect both groups equally. Patients with type 1 diabetes made fewer insertions and deleted more nucleotides at VDJ recombination sites, implying thymic rearrangement abnormalities. A moderate but significant shortening of TCRB CDR3 length was observed in type 1 diabetes patients in all four CD4+ subsets. Because cDNA rather than genomic DNA was sequenced, highly expressing activated cells could have been over-represented, although no difference in activation and CD3 levels was found between groups. Naive, central memory and regulatory TCRB repertoires appeared more similar among patients than among healthy donors.

The sequencing sample was made of naive CD4+ T cells from blood. The cell subset or site label corresponds to: true naive CD4+ T cells. This clonotype was obtained from a man younger than 35 in good health.

The base sequence is TGCGCCAGCAGCTTATCGGACAGCCGCTCTGGGGCCAACGTCCTGACTTTC. The translation is CASSLSDSRSGANVLTF. The chain links TRBV5-1 with TRBJ2-6, with TRBD1 perhaps the D gene, on 6 matching bases. From the cysteine up to the phenylalanine, the CDR3 has a length of 17 residues. Here the CDR3 DNA is all that survives: 51 bases in frame from base 1. The germline V gene gives CDR1 as SGHRS and CDR2 as YFSETQ. V lost 2 bases and J lost 0 bases; the stretch between them is 12 bases long.